Detailed here is one T cell receptor (beta chain). Its antigen is currently unknown. The data were taken from a study of cytomegalovirus exposure and HLA in healthy donors. Overall study: According to later analysis, the same platform produced the 110 or so validation and approximately 630 first-cohort repertoires. Whole-study results and caveats: The study flagged fewer than 200 TCR beta chains as cytomegalovirus-associated. Confirmation in vitro established that a few CMV-associated chains were specific for CMV antigens. Among TCR sequences, most were rare, though some public TCRs appeared in many donors.

The assay was immunoSEQ multiplex PCR, and TCRdb's table has in-frame clones only and misses some. This sample has 250,000 to 300,000 clones, with 86% found just once. This TCR was sampled from a woman under 30 in good health and CMV-seronegative. The specimen was PBMCs.

The CDR3, as DNA: TGTGCCAGCAGTTTACGGAGGAGCACTGAAGCTTTCTTT. It codes for CASSLRRSTEAFF. The gene calls are TRBV27 and TRBJ1-1; no reliable D call. V lost 2 bases and J 4 bases, leaving 8 bases between the germline ends. CDR1 MNHEY and CDR2 SMNVEV come from the germline V gene (reference sequence). This CDR3 region has 13 residues.